Following are 23 T cell receptor beta chains from one sample sequenced in a study of cytomegalovirus exposure and HLA in healthy donors. It was with 60 Vbeta and 13 Jbeta primers that the PCR ran. Method: immunoSEQ multiplex PCR; TCRdb's copy keeps in-frame clones and lacks some. The sample comprises some 170,000 clones, 81% of which are singletons, and 4% to 5% rests with the top ten. Sequenced input: PBMCs. The receptor set was obtained from a woman between 18 and 29 years old in good health and CMV-seropositive.

The chain recombines TRBV7-3 with TRBJ2-3; 7 positions match TRBD2. V lost 4 bases, J lost 0 bases, and 4 bases stayed unmatched. The germline V gene has CDR1 SGHTA and CDR2 FQGTGA. This CDR3 spans 15 amino acids. The CDR3 protein is CASSSAGPSTDTQYF. The CDR3 coding sequence is TGTGCCAGCAGCTCAGCGGGGCCAAGCACAGATACGCAGTATTTT.

Only a few counts were recorded for this clone. The chain carries TRBV14 and TRBJ1-6; TRBD1 aligns across 7 bases. The germline V gene encodes CDR1 SGHDN and CDR2 FVKESK. The CDR3 totals 15 residues. V was clipped by 4 bases and J by 8 bases; unmatched bases: 8. The CDR3 DNA sequence: TGTGCCAGCAGCCGGAGGTTCACAGGGGATTCACCCCTCCACTTT. It specifies CASSRRFTGDSPLHF.

V gene TRBV7-9 combines with J gene TRBJ2-7; 9 nucleotides agree with TRBD2. Germline values: CDR1 SEHNR, CDR2 FQNEAQ (reference sequence). The junction had 4 bases not matched to a gene; V was cut back by 8 bases and J by 2 bases. This CDR3 has 13 residues. The CDR3: CASVAGATYEQYF. The CDR3 DNA reads as TGTGCCAGCGTAGCGGGGGCTACCTACGAGCAGTACTTC.

The V gene is TRBV5-1, the J gene TRBJ2-3; D unresolved. The CDR3 loop spans 16 amino acids. The V gene lost 1 base and the J gene lost 0 bases, with 12 bases spanning the gap. Looked up from germline, CDR1 is SGHRS and CDR2 is YFSETQ. This chain's CDR3 is CASSLRPPTSTDTQYF. The CDR3 region has the DNA TGCGCCAGCAGCTTGCGACCACCGACTAGCACAGATACGCAGTATTTT.

V and J are TRBV4-1 and TRBJ2-6, with D uncertain. The CDR3 sequence is 13 residues long. V was shortened by 4 bases and J by 2 bases, with 3 bases between the two germline ends. CDR1 and CDR2 (germline): MGHRA, YSYEKL. CDR3 amino acids: CASSPAGANVLTF. The CDR3 DNA follows: TGCGCCAGCAGCCCGGCTGGGGCCAACGTCCTGACTTTC.

The rearrangement joins TRBV12-5 to TRBJ2-7, with 12 bases fitting TRBD2. Germline CDR1 reads LGHNT; CDR2 reads FRNRAP. V shed 5 bases, J shed 1 base, and the junction held 6 bases outside the gene matches. This CDR3 spans 16 amino acids. The CDR3 DNA reads TGTGCTAGTGGTCTAGGACTAGCGGGACATTCCTACGAGCAGTACTTC. Amino acids: CASGLGLAGHSYEQYF. The full variable domain, its missing parts supplied by reference TRBV12-5 and TRBJ2-7, is DARVTQTPRHKVTEMGQEVTMRCQPILGHNTVFWYRQTMMQGLELLAYFRNRAPLDDSGMPKDRFSAEMPDATLATLKIQPSEPRDSAVYFCASGLGLAGHSYEQYFGPGTRLTVT.

The V gene is TRBV5-6, the J gene TRBJ1-6, with a weak D call TRBD1 (6 bases). V was trimmed by 3 bases and J by 11 bases, leaving 21 bases between them. This CDR3 has 16 residues. Germline V lookup: CDR1 SGHDT, CDR2 YYEEEE. The CDR3 nucleotides are TGTGCCAGCAGCTGGGCCGGAGAACAGGGCGGTCCACCCCTCCACTTT. It yields the protein CASSWAGEQGGPPLHF.

The rearrangement links TRBV15 to TRBJ2-1; D is perhaps TRBD2 (5 bases). This CDR3 has 18 residues. Per the germline V gene, CDR1 is LNHNV and CDR2 is YYDKDF (reference sequence). V gave up 0 bases and J gave up 3 bases, with 18 bases separating them. CDR3 nucleotides: TGTGCCACCAGCAGAGACCGGGAACCTCCTTCCCTCTACAATGAGCAGTTCTTC. Protein sequence: CATSRDREPPSLYNEQFF.

This rearrangement joins TRBV11-2 to TRBJ2-4; unclear D gene. CDR1 and CDR2 (germline): SGHAT, FQNNGV. The CDR3 runs 15 residues. Trimming pared 2 bases from V and 6 bases from J, leaving 14 bases between. CDR3 sequence reads: CASSLRAGELNIQYF. For the CDR3, the DNA is TGTGCCAGCAGCTTAAGAGCTGGAGAACTAAACATTCAGTACTTC.

A few counts support this clone. The chain is built from TRBV30 and TRBJ2-3; 9 bases are a match to TRBD2. V was pared by 3 bases and J by 2 bases, with 3 bases of the junction left unmatched. Germline V gene lookup returns CDR1 GTSNPN and CDR2 SVGIG (reference sequence). The CDR3 totals 14 residues. CDR3 DNA: TGTGCCTGGAGGCCGGGACTAGCCACAGATACGCAGTATTTT. Its protein is CAWRPGLATDTQYF.

The chain is built from TRBV19 and TRBJ2-7, with D perhaps matching TRBD1 (6 bases). Germline V gene data show CDR1 as LNHDA and CDR2 as SQIVND (reference sequence). V gave up 6 bases and J gave up 6 bases, with 18 bases separating them. CDR3 length equals 14 residues. DNA of the CDR3: TGTGCCAGTAGCGACAGGTTTCTTCGGGGCGAGCAGTACTTC. Translating gives CASSDRFLRGEQYF.

This chain joins TRBV7-2 and TRBJ2-7; the D is unclear. Per germline, CDR1 SGHTA and CDR2 FQGNSA. Trimming shortened V by 3 bases and J by 6 bases, and 15 bases separated the two germline ends. This CDR3 is 14 amino acids long. The CDR3 reads CASSLALSSGEQYF. The CDR3 DNA sequence: TGTGCCAGCAGCTTGGCTCTTTCTTCGGGCGAGCAGTACTTC.

The genes are TRBV11-2 and TRBJ1-2, with D perhaps TRBD1 (6 bases). The CDR3 spans 15 residues. Germline V lookup: CDR1 SGHAT, CDR2 FQNNGV. Trimming left V 5 bases short and J 0 bases short, with 13 bases between. The CDR3 DNA reads TGTGCCAGCAGCCTACTAGGGACACCTAACTATGGCTACACCTTC. Its protein is CASSLLGTPNYGYTF.

The gene calls are TRBV6-4 and TRBJ2-1; possibly TRBD2 for D (6 bases). The germline V gene encodes CDR1 MRHNA and CDR2 SNTAGT. The CDR3 extends over 14 amino acids. Trimming took 5 bases from V and 9 from J, leaving 17 bases between them. The CDR3 here is CASSPSGLYGEQFF. For the CDR3, the DNA is TGTGCCAGCAGTCCGAGCGGGCTCTACGGTGAGCAGTTCTTC.

The chain joins TRBV5-1 to TRBJ2-3; D is ambiguous. CDR1 is SGHRS and CDR2 is YFSETQ in the germline V gene. V was pared by 1 base and J by 0 bases, with 6 bases between. The CDR3 length is 14 residues. CDR3 DNA sequence: TGCGCCAGCAGCTTGTCGAGTAGCACAGATACGCAGTATTTT. Its protein is CASSLSSSTDTQYF.

The CDR3 protein is CASSQDGTGKRNTIYF. CDR3 nucleotide sequence: TGTGCCAGCAGCCAAGATGGTACGGGGAAGAGAAACACCATATATTTT. The chain is built from TRBV4-2 and TRBJ1-3; D ambiguous. Trimming cost V 0 bases and J 5 bases, with 14 bases left between them. This CDR3 is 16 amino acids long. Per germline, CDR1 LGHNA and CDR2 YNFKEQ.

This rearrangement joins TRBV11-2 to TRBJ2-7, with TRBD1 identical over 8 bases. There are 15 residues in the CDR3. With V trimmed by 5 bases and J by 4 bases, 10 bases remained unmatched. Germline V gene lookup returns CDR1 SGHAT and CDR2 FQNNGV. Here the CDR3 reads CASSTGQGQLYEQYF. The CDR3 DNA follows: TGTGCCAGCAGCACCGGACAGGGTCAACTTTACGAGCAGTACTTC.

The chain employs TRBV28 and TRBJ1-1; a possible D gene is TRBD1 (5 bases). CDR3 length: 14 amino acids. CDR1 is MDHEN, CDR2 SYDVKM, per germline. V lost 6 bases and J 0 bases, leaving 11 bases between the germline ends. The CDR3 here is CASRPQVMNTEAFF. CDR3 DNA sequence: TGTGCCAGCAGGCCACAGGTAATGAACACTGAAGCTTTCTTT.

The chain joins TRBV11-2 to TRBJ2-2, with a possible D match to TRBD1 (6 bases). The CDR3 has 16 residues. Between the trimmed V and J ends, which lost 8 bases and 3 bases, there was a span of 19 bases. Germline loops: CDR1 SGHAT, CDR2 FQNNGV. CDR3 in amino acids: CASPADQGFDTGELFF. CDR3 bases: TGTGCCAGCCCGGCCGATCAGGGGTTCGACACCGGGGAGCTGTTTTTT.

This rearrangement joins TRBV27 to TRBJ2-3; 7 bases align to TRBD1. This CDR3 has 14 amino acids. With 8 bases clipped from V and 3 bases from J, the junction kept 8 bases outside the gene matches. Germline V CDR1 and CDR2: MNHEY, SMNVEV (reference sequence). The CDR3 reads CASGQDRVTDTQYF. The CDR3 nucleotides read TGTGCCAGCGGCCAAGACAGGGTGACAGATACGCAGTATTTT.

The chain links TRBV11-2 to TRBJ2-7; D is undetermined. Trimming shortened V by 4 bases and J by 6 bases, and 10 bases separated the two germline ends. The CDR3 runs 12 residues. Germline-derived CDR1 and CDR2 are SGHAT and FQNNGV. The CDR3 loop reads CASSSNRVEQYF. CDR3 sequence (DNA): TGTGCCAGCAGCTCCAACCGGGTCGAGCAGTACTTC.

The rearrangement links TRBV7-9 to TRBJ2-1; weak D call: TRBD2 (6 bases). The CDR3 contains 15 residues. Deletions cut 5 bases from V and 0 bases from J, with 11 bases between. Germline lookup yields CDR1 SEHNR and CDR2 FQNEAQ (reference sequence). Written as DNA, the CDR3 is TGTGCCAGCAGCCGAATCGGGGGCTCCTACAATGAGCAGTTCTTC. This translates into CASSRIGGSYNEQFF.

The chain joins TRBV27 to TRBJ1-6; tentatively, D is TRBD1 (6 bases). V was trimmed by 1 base and J by 0 bases, leaving 16 bases between them. Germline CDR1 reads MNHEY; CDR2 reads SMNVEV (reference sequence). This CDR3 spans 19 amino acids. The CDR3 DNA sequence: TGTGCCAGCAGTTTATATTCACAGGGTTGGAGCTCCTATAATTCACCCCTCCACTTT. This gives the protein CASSLYSQGWSSYNSPLHF.